Given below is one T cell receptor (beta chain) in context. Its antigen is undetermined. The source of the sample is a study of shared clonotypes between healthy human individuals. For sorted subsets, 150 to 250 ng DNA per replicate equaled roughly 30,000 T cell genomes. TCRdb keeps only in-frame clones here, not all; method: immunoSEQ multiplex PCR. The table lists over 2 million clones, over 85% of them singletons, with 0.9% to 1.4% in the top ten. The V and J ends lost 3 bases and 0 bases, in that order; junction bases with no gene match: 5. This CDR3 spans 15 amino acids. CDR1 SGDLS and CDR2 YYNGEE come from the germline V gene. Findings and limits, study-wide: Sequencing depth was expected to influence donor clonotype sharing. It was the non-shared clonotypes that had lower generation probabilities than clonotypes shared by all four donors. Researchers sampled blood only, noting tissue repertoires likely differ.

CD8 cells classed as naive were CD45RO-negative and positively selected for CCR7, excluding terminally differentiated effector memory CD45RA+ cells. The chain couples TRBV9 to TRBJ1-2; 7 nucleotides agree with TRBD1. This TCR was sampled from a man between 18 and 29 years old in good health. Material for sequencing was naive CD8+ T cells sorted from blood. The CDR3 DNA follows: TGTGCCAGCAGCGCGACCGGGACAGCTAACTATGGCTACACCTTC. Its translation is CASSATGTANYGYTF. Variable domain in full (rest from reference TRBV9 and TRBJ1-2): DSGVTQTPKHLITATGQRVTLRCSPRSGDLSVYWYQQSLDQGLQFLIQYYNGEERAKGNILERFSAQQFPDLHSELNLSSLELGDSALYFCASSATGTANYGYTFGSGTRLTVV.